This TCR beta chain was identified in a study of OX40 agonist ivuxolimab in advanced cancers. Whole-study findings and limits: Partial responders at 0.1-3.0 mg/kg showed near-lowest clonal expansion.

The data were produced by immunoSEQ multiplex PCR, yet TCRdb's version contains in-frame clones alone and is incomplete. The sample has over 65,000 clones, 85% to 90% seen once. The germline CDR1 and CDR2 sequences are SGHNT and YYREEE (reference sequence). Trimming took 1 base from V and 6 from J; bases not matched to a gene: 8. This CDR3 spans 15 amino acids. As for this clone: The antigen is undetermined.

The source material was CD4+ or CD8+ T cells sorted from blood, sampled in a trial of the OX40 agonist ivuxolimab. The chain has TRBV5-4 and TRBJ2-3; 7 bases agree with TRBD2. The origin of this receptor is an adult with an advanced solid tumor such as melanoma, head and neck, liver or kidney cancer. CDR3 nucleotides: TGTGCCAGCAGCTTGCCGGCGGGGGAGACGGATACGCAGTATTTT. It codes for CASSLPAGETDTQYF.